This TCR beta chain derives from a study of cytomegalovirus exposure and HLA in healthy donors. Overall study results and limits: In a later analysis, productive TCRs from donors in an Asian-associated ancestry cluster reportedly carried fewer N-insertions than the cohort mean. Later on, an analysis found that several of the most significant clusters appeared to be linked to common viral pathogens, which included parvovirus B19. Specificity of a few CMV-associated chains for CMV antigens was verified in vitro. Investigators reported more than 150 TCR beta chains as tied to cytomegalovirus.

PCR amplification relied on 60 Vbeta primers (plus 13 Jbeta primers). Data came from immunoSEQ multiplex PCR; TCRdb stores just in-frame clones and leaves some out. Of approximately 99,000 clones in the sample, about 80% were seen once. The CDR3 is made up of 14 amino acids. Germline-derived CDR1 and CDR2 are SGDLS and YYNGEE. J was trimmed by 3 bases and V by 3 bases; bases with no gene match: 2. Concerning this clone itself: As yet, its antigen is unknown. The same CDR3 arises from other DNA sequences in this sample as well.

The sequenced material came from PBMCs. The TCR was taken from a male donor in good health and CMV-seropositive. The chain recombines TRBV9 with TRBJ2-1, with 8 bases fitting TRBD1. CDR3 residues: CASSGGTGYNEQFF. The CDR3 DNA follows: TGTGCCAGCAGCGGAGGGACAGGCTACAATGAGCAGTTCTTC.